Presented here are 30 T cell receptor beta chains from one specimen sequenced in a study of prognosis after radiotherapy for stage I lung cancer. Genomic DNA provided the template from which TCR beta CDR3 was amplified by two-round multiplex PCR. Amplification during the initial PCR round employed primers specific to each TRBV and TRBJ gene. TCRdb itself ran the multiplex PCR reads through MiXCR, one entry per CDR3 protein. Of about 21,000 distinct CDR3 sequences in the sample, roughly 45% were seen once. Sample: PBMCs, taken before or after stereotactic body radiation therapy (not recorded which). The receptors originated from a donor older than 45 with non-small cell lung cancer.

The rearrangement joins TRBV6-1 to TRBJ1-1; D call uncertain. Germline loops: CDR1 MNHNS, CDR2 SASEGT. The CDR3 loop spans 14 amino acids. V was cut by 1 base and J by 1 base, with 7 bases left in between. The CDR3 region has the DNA TGTGCCAGCAGTGAAGTCCGGGGGAACACTGAAGCTTTCTTT. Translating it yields CASSEVRGNTEAFF.

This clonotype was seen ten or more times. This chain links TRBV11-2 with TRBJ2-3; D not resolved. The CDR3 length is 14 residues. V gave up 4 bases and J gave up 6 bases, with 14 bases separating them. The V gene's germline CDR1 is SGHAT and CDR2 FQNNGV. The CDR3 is CASSYGSDGDTQYF. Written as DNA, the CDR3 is TGTGCCAGCAGCTATGGGTCCGACGGTGATACGCAGTATTTT.

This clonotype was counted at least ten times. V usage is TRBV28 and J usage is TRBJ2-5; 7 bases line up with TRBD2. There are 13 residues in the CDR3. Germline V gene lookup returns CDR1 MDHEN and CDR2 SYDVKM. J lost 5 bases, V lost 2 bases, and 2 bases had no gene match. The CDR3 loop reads CASSLLGGETQYF. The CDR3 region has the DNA TGTGCCAGCAGTTTACTGGGAGGGGAGACCCAGTACTTC.

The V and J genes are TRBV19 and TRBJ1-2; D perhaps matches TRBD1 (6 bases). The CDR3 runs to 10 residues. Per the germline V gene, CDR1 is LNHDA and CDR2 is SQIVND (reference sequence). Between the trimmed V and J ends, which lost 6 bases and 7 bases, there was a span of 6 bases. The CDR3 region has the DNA TGTGCCAGTAGACAGGGTGGCTACACCTTC. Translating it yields CASRQGGYTF.

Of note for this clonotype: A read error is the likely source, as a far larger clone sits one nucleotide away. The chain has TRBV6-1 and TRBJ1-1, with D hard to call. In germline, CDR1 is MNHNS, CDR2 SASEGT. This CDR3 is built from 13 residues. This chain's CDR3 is CASSLGANTEALF. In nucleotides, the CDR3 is TGTGCCAGCAGTTTGGGAGCGAACACTGAAGCTTTATTT.

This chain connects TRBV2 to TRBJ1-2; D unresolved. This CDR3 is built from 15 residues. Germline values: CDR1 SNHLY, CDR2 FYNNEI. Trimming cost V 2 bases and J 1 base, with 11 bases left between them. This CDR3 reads CASSELRDYNYGYTF. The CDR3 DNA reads TGTGCCAGCAGTGAACTTCGGGATTATAACTATGGCTACACCTTC.

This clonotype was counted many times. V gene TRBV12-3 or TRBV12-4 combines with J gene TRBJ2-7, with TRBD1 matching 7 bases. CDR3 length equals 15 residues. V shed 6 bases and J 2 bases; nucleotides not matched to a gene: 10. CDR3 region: CASSATTGQTYEQYF. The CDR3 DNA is TGTGCCAGCAGCGCTACGACAGGGCAGACCTACGAGCAGTACTTC.

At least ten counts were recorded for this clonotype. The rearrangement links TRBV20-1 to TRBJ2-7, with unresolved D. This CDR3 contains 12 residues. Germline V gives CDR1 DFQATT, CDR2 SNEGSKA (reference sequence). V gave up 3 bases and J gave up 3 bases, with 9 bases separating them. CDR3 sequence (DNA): TGCAGTGCTAGCCTCGGTCGCTACGAGCAGTACTTC. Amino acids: CSASLGRYEQYF.

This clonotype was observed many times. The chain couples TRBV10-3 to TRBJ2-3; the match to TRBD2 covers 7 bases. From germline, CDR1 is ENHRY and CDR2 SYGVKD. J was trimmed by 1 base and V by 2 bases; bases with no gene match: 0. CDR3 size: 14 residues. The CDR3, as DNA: TGTGCCATCAGTGAGGCGGGAGGCACAGATACGCAGTATTTT. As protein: CAISEAGGTDTQYF.

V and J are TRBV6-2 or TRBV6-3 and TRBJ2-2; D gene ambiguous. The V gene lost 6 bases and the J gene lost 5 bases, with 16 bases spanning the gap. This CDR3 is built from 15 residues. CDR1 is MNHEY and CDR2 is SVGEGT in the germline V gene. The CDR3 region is CASRPLLRVTGELFF. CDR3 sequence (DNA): TGTGCCAGCAGACCGTTACTTCGAGTGACCGGGGAGCTGTTTTTT.

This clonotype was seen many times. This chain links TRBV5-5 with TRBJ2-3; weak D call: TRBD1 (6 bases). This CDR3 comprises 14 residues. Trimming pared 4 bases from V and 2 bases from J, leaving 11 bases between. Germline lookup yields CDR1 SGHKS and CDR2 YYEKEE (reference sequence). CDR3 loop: CASSLDRNTDTQYF. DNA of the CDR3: TGTGCCAGCAGCCTGGACAGAAACACAGATACGCAGTATTTT.

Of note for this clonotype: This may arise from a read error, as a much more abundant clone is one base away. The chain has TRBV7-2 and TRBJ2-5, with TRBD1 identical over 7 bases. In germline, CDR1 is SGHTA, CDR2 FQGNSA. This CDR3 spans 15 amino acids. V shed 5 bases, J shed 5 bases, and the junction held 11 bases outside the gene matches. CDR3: CASSMGQWMVETQYF. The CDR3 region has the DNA TGTGCCAGCAGCATGGGACAGTGGATGGTCGAGACCCAGTACTTC.

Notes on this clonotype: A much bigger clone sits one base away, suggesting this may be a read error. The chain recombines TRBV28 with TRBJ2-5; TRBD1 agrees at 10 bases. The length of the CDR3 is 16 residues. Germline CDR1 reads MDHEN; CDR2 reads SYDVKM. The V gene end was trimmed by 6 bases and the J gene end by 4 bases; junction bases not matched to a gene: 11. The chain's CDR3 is CASRYRGQGLIETQYF. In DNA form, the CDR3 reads TGTGCCAGCAGATATAGGGGACAGGGGTTGATAGAGACCCAGTACTTC. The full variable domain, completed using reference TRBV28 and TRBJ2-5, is DVKVTQSSRYLVKRTGEKVFLECVQDMDHENMFWYRQDPGLGLRLIYFSYDVKMKEKGDIPEGYSVSREKKERFSLILESASTNQTSMYLCASRYRGQGLIETQYFGPGTRLLVL.

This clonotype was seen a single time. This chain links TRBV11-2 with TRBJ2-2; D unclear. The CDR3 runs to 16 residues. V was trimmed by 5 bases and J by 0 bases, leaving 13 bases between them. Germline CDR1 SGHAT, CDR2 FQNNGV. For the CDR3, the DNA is TGTGCCAGCAGCCCCACCTCCCTTGCGAACACCGGGGAGCTGTTTTTT. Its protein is CASSPTSLANTGELFF.

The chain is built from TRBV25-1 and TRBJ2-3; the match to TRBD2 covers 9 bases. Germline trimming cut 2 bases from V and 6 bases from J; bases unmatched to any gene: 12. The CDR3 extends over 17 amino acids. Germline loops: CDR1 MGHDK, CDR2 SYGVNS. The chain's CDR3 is CASSEPRTSANTDTQYF. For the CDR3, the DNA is TGTGCCAGCAGTGAACCCAGGACTAGCGCAAACACGGATACGCAGTATTTT.

This CDR3 is CASSYSATGWYEQYF. As DNA, the CDR3 is TGTGCCAGCAGTTATTCCGCGACAGGTTGGTACGAGCAGTACTTC. The V and J genes are TRBV6-5 and TRBJ2-7, with a tentative D call TRBD1 (6 bases). The ends were cut back, 3 bases at V and 4 bases at J, with 16 bases in the middle. CDR1 and CDR2 from the germline V gene are MNHEY and SVGAGI. This CDR3 has 15 residues.

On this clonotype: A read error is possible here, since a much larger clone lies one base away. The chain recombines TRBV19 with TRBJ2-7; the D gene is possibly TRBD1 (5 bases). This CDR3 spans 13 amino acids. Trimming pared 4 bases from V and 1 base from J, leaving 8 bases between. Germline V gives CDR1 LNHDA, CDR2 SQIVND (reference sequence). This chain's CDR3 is CASSTGLSYEQYF. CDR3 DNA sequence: TGTGCCAGTAGTACAGGGCTATCCTACGAGCAGTACTTC.

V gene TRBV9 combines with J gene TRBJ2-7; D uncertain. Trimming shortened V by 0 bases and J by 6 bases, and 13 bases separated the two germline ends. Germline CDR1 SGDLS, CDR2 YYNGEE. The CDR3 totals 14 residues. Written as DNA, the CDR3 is TGTGCCAGCAGCGTAGGTATGTCGGGCGGCGAGCAGTACTTC. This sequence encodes CASSVGMSGGEQYF.

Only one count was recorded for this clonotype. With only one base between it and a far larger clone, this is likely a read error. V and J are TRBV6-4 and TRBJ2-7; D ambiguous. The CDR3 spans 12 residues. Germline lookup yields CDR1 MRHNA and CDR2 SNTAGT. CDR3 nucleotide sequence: TGTGCCAGCAGCGGTGGTCCTTACGATCAGTACTTC. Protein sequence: CASSGGPYDQYF.

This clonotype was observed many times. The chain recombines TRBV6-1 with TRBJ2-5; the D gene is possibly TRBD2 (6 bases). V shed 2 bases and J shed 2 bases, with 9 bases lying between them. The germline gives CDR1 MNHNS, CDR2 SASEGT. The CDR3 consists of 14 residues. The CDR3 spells CASSEMTSQETQYF. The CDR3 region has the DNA TGTGCCAGCAGTGAAATGACTAGTCAAGAGACCCAGTACTTC.

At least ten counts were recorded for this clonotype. CDR3 bases: TGTGCCACCAGCAGAAGACTAGCGGGAGTCAACGAGCAGTACTTC. Its translation: CATSRRLAGVNEQYF. This chain connects TRBV15 to TRBJ2-7; 12 nucleotides align to TRBD2. Trimming at V came to 2 bases and at J to 5 bases, leaving 4 bases not matched to a gene. CDR1 LNHNV and CDR2 YYDKDF come from the germline V gene (reference sequence). The CDR3 is made up of 15 amino acids.

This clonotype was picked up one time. CDR3 DNA sequence: TGTGCCAGCAGTACACAGCTGTCCATGTACGAGCAGTACTTC. This codes for CASSTQLSMYEQYF. The chain carries TRBV6-1 and TRBJ2-7; no definite D call. V lost 5 bases and J 4 bases, leaving 15 bases between the germline ends. The germline V gene encodes CDR1 MNHNS and CDR2 SASEGT. The CDR3 is made up of 14 amino acids.

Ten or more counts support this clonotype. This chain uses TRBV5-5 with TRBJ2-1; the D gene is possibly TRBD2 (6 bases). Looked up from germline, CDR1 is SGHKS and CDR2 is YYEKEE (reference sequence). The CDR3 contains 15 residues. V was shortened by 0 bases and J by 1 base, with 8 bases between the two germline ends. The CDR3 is CASSLDGGSYNEQFF. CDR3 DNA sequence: TGTGCCAGCAGCTTGGATGGAGGGTCCTACAATGAGCAGTTCTTC.

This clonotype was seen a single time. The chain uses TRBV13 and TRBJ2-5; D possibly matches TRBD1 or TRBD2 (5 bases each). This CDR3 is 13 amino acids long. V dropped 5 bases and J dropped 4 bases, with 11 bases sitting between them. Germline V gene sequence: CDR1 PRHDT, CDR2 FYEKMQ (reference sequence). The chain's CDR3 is CASSLGPGETQYF. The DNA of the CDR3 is TGTGCCAGCAGCCTGGGACCGGGAGAGACCCAGTACTTC. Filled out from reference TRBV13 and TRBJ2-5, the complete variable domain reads AAGVIQSPRHLIKEKRETATLKCYPIPRHDTVYWYQQGPGQDPQFLISFYEKMQSDKGSIPDRFSAQQFSDYHSELNMSSLELGDSALYFCASSLGPGETQYFGPGTRLLVL.

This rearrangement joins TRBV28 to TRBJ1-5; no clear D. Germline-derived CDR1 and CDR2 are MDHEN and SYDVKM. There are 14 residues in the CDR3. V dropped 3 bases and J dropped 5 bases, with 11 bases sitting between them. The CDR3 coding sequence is TGTGCCAGCAGTTTGACGGCGGGCTATCAGCCCCAGCATTTT. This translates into CASSLTAGYQPQHF.

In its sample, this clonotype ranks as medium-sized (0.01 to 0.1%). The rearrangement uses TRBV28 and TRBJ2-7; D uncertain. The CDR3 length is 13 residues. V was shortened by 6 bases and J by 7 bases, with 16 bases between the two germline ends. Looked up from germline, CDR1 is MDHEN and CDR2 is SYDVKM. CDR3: CASSTGPVQEQYF. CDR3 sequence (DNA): TGTGCCAGCAGCACCGGGCCTGTCCAGGAGCAGTACTTC.

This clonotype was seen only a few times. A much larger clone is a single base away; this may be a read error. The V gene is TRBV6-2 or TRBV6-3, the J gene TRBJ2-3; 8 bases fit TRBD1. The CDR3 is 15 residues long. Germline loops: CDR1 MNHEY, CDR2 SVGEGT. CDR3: CASSVRQGAADTKHF. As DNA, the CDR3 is TGTGCCAGCAGTGTAAGGCAGGGGGCCGCAGATACGAAGCATTTT.

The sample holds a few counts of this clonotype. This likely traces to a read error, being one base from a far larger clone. In DNA, the CDR3 is TGTGCCAGCAGTTATGGGGACATGGGTTCCTACGAGCAGTACTTC. Its protein product is CASSYGDMGSYEQYF. The J gene is TRBJ2-7, the V gene TRBV6-8, with D possibly matching TRBD1 (6 bases). V was shortened by 3 bases and J by 1 base, with 13 bases between the two germline ends. Germline V gene sequence: CDR1 MNHGY, CDR2 SAAAGT. The CDR3 sequence is 15 residues long.

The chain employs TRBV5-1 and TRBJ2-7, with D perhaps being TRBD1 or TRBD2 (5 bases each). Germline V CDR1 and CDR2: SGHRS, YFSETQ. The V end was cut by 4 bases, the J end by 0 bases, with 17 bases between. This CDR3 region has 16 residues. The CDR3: CASSEGRAVSSYEQYF. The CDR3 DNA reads TGCGCCAGCAGCGAGGGGCGGGCGGTGAGCTCCTACGAGCAGTACTTC. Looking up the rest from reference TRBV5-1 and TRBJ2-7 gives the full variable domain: KAGVTQTPRYLIKTRGQQVTLSCSPISGHRSVSWYQQTPGQGLQFLFEYFSETQRNKGNFPGRFSGRQFSNSRSEMNVSTLELGDSALYLCASSEGRAVSSYEQYFGPGTRLTVT.

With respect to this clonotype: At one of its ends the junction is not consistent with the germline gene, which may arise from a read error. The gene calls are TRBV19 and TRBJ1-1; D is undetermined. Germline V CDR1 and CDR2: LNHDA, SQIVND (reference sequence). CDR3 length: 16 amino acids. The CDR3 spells CASSIGGFKINTEAFF. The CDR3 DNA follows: TGTGCCAGCAGTATAGGCGGTTTTAAGATTAACACTGAAGCTTTCTTT.